This T cell receptor (beta chain) is from a study of molecular identifiers for immune sequencing clone quantification. In preparing bulk TCR libraries, previously described methods and listed TCR primers were used. Via MiXCR, TCRdb re-called the PCR reads, giving one row per CDR3 protein. The sample consists of about 320,000 distinct CDR3 sequences, 20% to 25% of them appearing once. This CDR3 region has 14 residues. The germline V and J ends were trimmed by 6 bases and 4 bases, with 16 bases remaining between them. Germline V CDR1 and CDR2: MNHNS, SASEGT. Overall study results and limits: The sizes of highly expanded clones could be underestimated when identical TCR molecules share a barcode. In naive cells, clones above 20 RNA copies held under 1% of molecules, whereas in effector cells they held over 97%.

In its sample, this clonotype was seen a few times. Antigen unknown. This TCR came from a human donor in good health. Some libraries in this study had Jurkat cell RNA spiked in. Source material: naive CD8+ T cells from blood, with Jurkat cell RNA spiked in. Subset in this sample: FACS-sorted CD8+CD4-CCR7+CD45RA+ naive T cells. The chain is built from TRBV6-1 and TRBJ2-7, with D perhaps TRBD1 (6 bases). This CDR3 is CASRDQGNGYEQYF. In DNA form, the CDR3 reads TGTGCCAGCAGGGATCAGGGGAACGGGTACGAGCAGTACTTC.